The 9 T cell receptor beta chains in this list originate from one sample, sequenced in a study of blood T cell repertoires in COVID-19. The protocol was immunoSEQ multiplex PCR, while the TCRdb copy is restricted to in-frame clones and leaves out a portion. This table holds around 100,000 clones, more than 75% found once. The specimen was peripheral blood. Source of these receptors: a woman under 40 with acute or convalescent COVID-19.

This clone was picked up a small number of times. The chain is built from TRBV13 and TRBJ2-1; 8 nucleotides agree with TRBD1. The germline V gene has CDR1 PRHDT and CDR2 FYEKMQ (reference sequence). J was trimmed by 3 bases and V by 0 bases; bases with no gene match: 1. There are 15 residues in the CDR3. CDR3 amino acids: CASSLGDRDYNEQFF. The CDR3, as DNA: TGTGCCAGCAGCTTAGGGGACAGGGACTACAATGAGCAGTTCTTC.

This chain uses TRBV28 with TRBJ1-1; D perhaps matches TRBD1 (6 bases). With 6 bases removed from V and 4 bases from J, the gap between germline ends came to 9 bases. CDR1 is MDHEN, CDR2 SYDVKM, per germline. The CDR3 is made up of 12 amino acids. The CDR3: CASRGAFTEAFF. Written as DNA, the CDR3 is TGTGCCAGCAGGGGGGCTTTCACTGAAGCTTTCTTT.

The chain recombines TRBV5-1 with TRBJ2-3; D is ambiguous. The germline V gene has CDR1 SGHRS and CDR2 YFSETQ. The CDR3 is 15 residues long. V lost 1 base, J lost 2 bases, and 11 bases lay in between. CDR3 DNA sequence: TGCGCCAGCAGCTTGATGCCCTCACTCACAGATACGCAGTATTTT. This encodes CASSLMPSLTDTQYF. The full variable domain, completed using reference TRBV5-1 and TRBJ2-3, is KAGVTQTPRYLIKTRGQQVTLSCSPISGHRSVSWYQQTPGQGLQFLFEYFSETQRNKGNFPGRFSGRQFSNSRSEMNVSTLELGDSALYLCASSLMPSLTDTQYFGPGTRLTVL.

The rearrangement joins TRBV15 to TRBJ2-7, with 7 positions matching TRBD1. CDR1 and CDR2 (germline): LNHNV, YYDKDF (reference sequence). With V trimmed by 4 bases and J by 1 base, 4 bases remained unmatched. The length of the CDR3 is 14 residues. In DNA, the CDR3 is TGTGCCACCAGCAAAAGACAGGGATCCTACGAGCAGTACTTC. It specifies CATSKRQGSYEQYF.

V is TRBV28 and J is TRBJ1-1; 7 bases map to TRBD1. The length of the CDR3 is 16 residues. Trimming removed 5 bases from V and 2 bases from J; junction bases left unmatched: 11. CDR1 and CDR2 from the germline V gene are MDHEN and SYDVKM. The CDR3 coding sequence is TGTGCCAGCAGTCCTCTCCCGACAGGGATTAACACTGAAGCTTTCTTT. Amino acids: CASSPLPTGINTEAFF.

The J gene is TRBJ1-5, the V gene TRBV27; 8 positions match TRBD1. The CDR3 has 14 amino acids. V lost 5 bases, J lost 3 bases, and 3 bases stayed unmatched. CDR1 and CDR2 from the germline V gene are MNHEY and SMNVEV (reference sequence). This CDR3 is CASSEDRVNQPQHF. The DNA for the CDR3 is TGTGCCAGCAGTGAGGACAGGGTCAATCAGCCCCAGCATTTT.

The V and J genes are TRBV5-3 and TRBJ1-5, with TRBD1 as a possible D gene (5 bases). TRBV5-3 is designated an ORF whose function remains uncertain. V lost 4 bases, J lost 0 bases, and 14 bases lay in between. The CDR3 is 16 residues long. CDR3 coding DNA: TGTGCCAGAAGCCCGCCCGGGACTCCTAGCAATCAGCCCCAGCATTTT. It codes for CARSPPGTPSNQPQHF.

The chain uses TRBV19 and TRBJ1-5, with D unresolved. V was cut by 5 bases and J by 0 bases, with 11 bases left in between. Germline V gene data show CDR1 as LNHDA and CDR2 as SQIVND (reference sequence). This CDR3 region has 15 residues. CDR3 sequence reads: CASSPREPSNQPQHF. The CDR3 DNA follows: TGTGCCAGTAGTCCCCGCGAACCTAGCAATCAGCCCCAGCATTTT.

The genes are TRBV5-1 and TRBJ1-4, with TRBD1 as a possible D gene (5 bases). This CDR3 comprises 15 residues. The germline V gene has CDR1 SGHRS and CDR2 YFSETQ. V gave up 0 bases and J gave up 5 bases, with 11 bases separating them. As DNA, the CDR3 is TGCGCCAGCAGCTTGGTTCGGGGGACGAATGAAAAACTGTTTTTT. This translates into CASSLVRGTNEKLFF.